Below are 32 T cell receptor beta chains sequenced from a single sample in a study of T cell repertoires in cytomegalovirus infection. TCRdb processed the reads anew with MiXCR; each CDR3 protein has one entry. The table lists approximately 750,000 distinct CDR3 sequences, roughly 35% of them singletons. Sequenced input: PBMCs. The source of these receptors is a human donor in good health (CMV status not recorded). Some clones in this sample may be carry-over from other donors' samples.

This clonotype was recorded many times. V usage is TRBV7-2 and J usage is TRBJ2-5; a weak D match, TRBD1 (5 bases). This CDR3 is built from 12 residues. CDR1 is SGHTA, CDR2 FQGNSA, per germline. Trimming left V 2 bases short and J 5 bases short, with 6 bases between. The CDR3, as DNA: TGTGCCAGCAGCTTAAAGGGGGAGACCCAGTACTTC. Its translation: CASSLKGETQYF.

V usage is TRBV6-6 and J usage is TRBJ1-4; weak D call: TRBD1 (6 bases). This CDR3 spans 13 amino acids. Germline CDR1 is MNHNY and CDR2 is SVGAGI (reference sequence). Trimming shortened V by 4 bases and J by 8 bases, and 11 bases separated the two germline ends. The CDR3: CASSSVGGEKLFF. The CDR3 DNA reads as TGTGCCAGCAGTTCGGTCGGGGGCGAAAAACTGTTTTTT.

This clonotype was seen at least ten times. The chain is built from TRBV7-8 and TRBJ1-5; 9 nucleotides line up with TRBD1. This CDR3 is 20 amino acids long. The V gene end was trimmed by 5 bases and the J gene end by 2 bases; junction bases not matched to a gene: 19. The germline gives CDR1 SGHVS, CDR2 FQNEAQ. Here the CDR3 DNA reads TGTGCCAGCAGCCCGAGTCCCGGGACAGGGCTGGCAATCGGCAATCAGCCCCAGCATTTT. It specifies CASSPSPGTGLAIGNQPQHF.

This chain uses TRBV19 with TRBJ2-3; 10 bases match TRBD2. Germline values: CDR1 LNHDA, CDR2 SQIVND (reference sequence). Trimming removed 6 bases from V and 1 base from J; junction bases left unmatched: 13. The CDR3 is 18 amino acids. The CDR3 is CASRMRAGGPRGTDTQYF. CDR3 bases: TGTGCCAGTAGGATGAGAGCGGGAGGGCCGAGGGGCACAGATACGCAGTATTTT.

The rearrangement uses TRBV7-2 and TRBJ2-7; D uncertain. CDR3 length: 15 amino acids. V was clipped by 5 bases and J by 2 bases, with 16 bases between them. Germline V gives CDR1 SGHTA, CDR2 FQGNSA. CDR3: CASSINMRSPYEQYF. The DNA for the CDR3 is TGTGCCAGCAGCATTAATATGCGGAGCCCCTACGAGCAGTACTTC.

This clonotype came up many times. A read error may account for a junction end that differs from germline. V usage is TRBV7-7 and J usage is TRBJ2-7; 8 nucleotides line up with TRBD1. Germline CDR1 and CDR2: SSHAT and FNYEAQ (reference sequence). The CDR3 sequence is 15 residues long. Written as DNA, the CDR3 is TGTGCTAGCAGCCTCGGGTCAGGGGGCGGGTACGAGCAGTACTTC. The encoded protein is CASSLGSGGGYEQYF.

The J gene is TRBJ1-2, the V gene TRBV7-9; 11 positions match TRBD1. CDR1 is SEHNR, CDR2 FQNEAQ, per germline (reference sequence). This CDR3 is built from 15 residues. V gave up 5 bases and J gave up 7 bases; unmatched junction bases: 9. CDR3 loop: CASSQSGQGASGYTF. The CDR3 DNA reads TGTGCCAGCAGCCAGTCCGGACAGGGGGCGAGTGGCTACACCTTC.

The sample holds many counts of this clonotype. J is TRBJ1-1 and V is TRBV7-2; unclear D gene. Between the trimmed V and J ends, which lost 1 base and 1 base, there was a span of 7 bases. The CDR3 has 14 amino acids. Germline V lookup: CDR1 SGHTA, CDR2 FQGNSA. As DNA, the CDR3 is TGTGCCAGCAGCTTAGGTTGGCAGAACACTGAAGCTTTCTTT. It translates to CASSLGWQNTEAFF. The whole variable domain, remainder taken from reference TRBV7-2 and TRBJ1-1, is GAGVSQSPSNKVTEKGKDVELRCDPISGHTALYWYRQSLGQGLEFLIYFQGNSAPDKSGLPSDRFSAERTGGSVSTLTIQRTQQEDSAVYLCASSLGWQNTEAFFGQGTRLTVV.

The genes are TRBV28 and TRBJ2-7; unclear D gene. Germline V lookup: CDR1 MDHEN, CDR2 SYDVKM. The CDR3 is made up of 12 amino acids. Trimming took off 6 bases at V and 6 bases at J, with 12 bases between the two ends. CDR3 in amino acids: CASSLSQLEQYF. The CDR3 DNA reads TGTGCCAGCAGCCTCTCCCAACTCGAGCAGTACTTC.

As for this clonotype: The junction shows a germline mismatch at one end, possibly a read error. This chain joins TRBV7-2 and TRBJ2-3, with D unclear. This CDR3 has 14 residues. Per germline, CDR1 SGHTA and CDR2 FQGNSA. CDR3 nucleotide sequence: TGTTCCAGCAGAACCGCCTCTTACACAGATACGCAGTATTTT. This gives the protein CSSRTASYTDTQYF.

Comments on this clonotype: A much larger clone differs from this one at a single base, so this may be a read error. The CDR3 end shows no conserved phenylalanine or tryptophan, and so a read error is likely. The chain has TRBV7-8 and TRBJ2-7, with 9 positions matching TRBD1. CDR1 and CDR2 (germline): SGHVS, FQNEAQ. J was trimmed by 5 bases and V by 5 bases; bases with no gene match: 10. CDR3 length equals 15 residues. CDR3 region: CASSLRTGAANEQYL. The CDR3 DNA sequence: TGTGCCAGCAGCCTAAGGACAGGGGCGGCCAACGAGCAGTACTTA.

The chain joins TRBV11-3 to TRBJ2-2; the D is unclear. CDR1 is SGHNT, CDR2 YENEEA, per germline. Between the trimmed V and J ends, which lost 6 bases and 6 bases, there was a span of 20 bases. This CDR3 contains 16 residues. CDR3 amino acids: CASSSALELVAGELFF. Here the CDR3 DNA reads TGTGCCAGCAGTTCCGCCCTGGAGTTAGTGGCCGGGGAGCTGTTTTTT.

The chain links TRBV7-2 to TRBJ2-1, with D tentatively TRBD2 (6 bases). This CDR3 has 18 amino acids. From germline, CDR1 is SGHTA and CDR2 FQGNSA. Trimming shortened V by 2 bases and J by 7 bases, and 24 bases separated the two germline ends. The CDR3 DNA sequence: TGTGCCAGCAGCTTACCCCTCCCCCTTCGGGAGAGAGGGAATGAGCAGTTCTTC. Translation: CASSLPLPLRERGNEQFF.

This clonotype was observed a handful of times. The V and J genes are TRBV7-6 and TRBJ1-1; D is unclear. The CDR3 is 15 amino acids. The germline V and J ends were trimmed by 5 bases and 1 base, with 14 bases remaining between them. CDR1 SGHVS and CDR2 FNYEAQ come from the germline V gene. The chain's CDR3 is CASSQILTRNTEAFF. The CDR3 DNA is TGTGCCAGCAGCCAAATCTTAACACGGAACACTGAAGCTTTCTTT.

The chain links TRBV19 to TRBJ1-5; D ambiguous. CDR1 and CDR2 from the germline V gene are LNHDA and SQIVND (reference sequence). The CDR3 is 14 amino acids. V was shortened by 7 bases and J by 2 bases, with 12 bases between the two germline ends. CDR3 bases: TGTGCCAGTAATCGGGGTATTGGCAATCAGCCCCAGCATTTT. As protein: CASNRGIGNQPQHF. Full variable domain (missing parts from reference TRBV19 and TRBJ1-5): DGGITQSPKYLFRKEGQNVTLSCEQNLNHDAMYWYRQDPGQGLRLIYYSQIVNDFQKGDIAEGYSVSREKKESFPLTVTSAQKNPTAFYLCASNRGIGNQPQHFGDGTRLSIL.

The sample holds many counts of this clonotype. The chain uses TRBV5-1 and TRBJ2-5, with unresolved D. The germline V gene has CDR1 SGHRS and CDR2 YFSETQ. The V end was cut by 0 bases, the J end by 1 base, with 7 bases between. There are 14 residues in the CDR3. CDR3 DNA sequence: TGCGCCAGCAGCTTGGTGGCTACCCAAGAGACCCAGTACTTC. Amino acids: CASSLVATQETQYF.

The gene calls are TRBV12-3 or TRBV12-4 and TRBJ1-1; D is undetermined. V lost 6 bases to trimming and J lost 5 bases, with 10 bases between them. The CDR3 length is 12 residues. The CDR3: CASRQRPTEAFF. The DNA of the CDR3 is TGTGCCAGCAGACAGCGTCCTACTGAAGCTTTCTTT.

This clonotype was counted between two and nine times. This CDR3 fails to terminate in the conserved phenylalanine or tryptophan, so it likely reflects a read error. CDR3 protein: CASSLNVGQGYGYTL. The DNA for the CDR3 is TGTGCCAGCAGCCTTAACGTGGGACAGGGGTATGGCTACACCTTA. J is TRBJ1-2 and V is TRBV7-3, with 10 nucleotides matching TRBD1. Germline CDR1 is SGHTA and CDR2 is FQGTGA. V dropped 5 bases and J dropped 5; count of bases not matched to a gene: 8. The CDR3 runs 15 residues.

The chain couples TRBV28 to TRBJ1-4; D ambiguous. Germline assignment: CDR1 MDHEN and CDR2 SYDVKM. There are 14 residues in the CDR3. The germline V and J ends were trimmed by 5 bases and 5 bases, with 12 bases remaining between them. In nucleotides, the CDR3 is TGTGCCAGCAGTACTCCAGGAACCAATGAAAAACTGTTTTTT. This translates into CASSTPGTNEKLFF. The variable domain in full, with the rest retrieved from reference TRBV28 and TRBJ1-4, is DVKVTQSSRYLVKRTGEKVFLECVQDMDHENMFWYRQDPGLGLRLIYFSYDVKMKEKGDIPEGYSVSREKKERFSLILESASTNQTSMYLCASSTPGTNEKLFFGSGTQLSVL.

The chain uses TRBV7-9 and TRBJ1-4; 8 nucleotides line up with TRBD1. The germline CDR1 and CDR2 sequences are SEHNR and FQNEAQ (reference sequence). This CDR3 is 18 amino acids long. The J segment lost 0 bases and the V segment lost 2 bases, leaving 8 bases of the junction unmatched. The DNA for the CDR3 is TGTGCCAGCAGCTTACCAAGACAGGGGCGCGCAACTAATGAAAAACTGTTTTTT. Amino acid sequence: CASSLPRQGRATNEKLFF.

The chain uses TRBV28 and TRBJ1-2; D remains unclear. The CDR3 is made up of 13 amino acids. The V end was cut by 8 bases, the J end by 7 bases, with 17 bases between. Germline values: CDR1 MDHEN, CDR2 SYDVKM. CDR3: CASRRDNSGGYTF. CDR3 in DNA: TGTGCCAGCCGGCGGGATAACAGTGGTGGCTACACCTTC.

The table lists this clonotype with many counts. This chain uses TRBV7-8 with TRBJ1-5; 7 bases match TRBD1. V lost 7 bases to trimming and J lost 6 bases; unmatched junction nucleotides: 18. The CDR3 has 17 amino acids. Germline V gene sequence: CDR1 SGHVS, CDR2 FQNEAQ. The CDR3, as DNA: TGTGCCAGCAACGCGCTTGGACTGAGACAGGGAGGTCAGCCCCAGCATTTT. Residues: CASNALGLRQGGQPQHF.

The sample holds a few counts of this clonotype. The rearrangement uses TRBV12-3 or TRBV12-4 and TRBJ2-3, with TRBD1 identical over 7 bases. The CDR3 loop spans 13 amino acids. Losses at the gene ends were 7 bases for V and 5 bases for J; bases not matched to a gene: 6. CDR3 loop: CASIIGGEDTQYF. For the CDR3, the DNA is TGTGCCAGCATCATAGGGGGCGAAGATACGCAGTATTTT.

This sequence joins TRBV28 and TRBJ2-5, with D possibly being TRBD2 (5 bases). This CDR3 is built from 12 residues. Germline CDR1 MDHEN, CDR2 SYDVKM. V shed 1 base and J shed 7 bases, with 7 bases lying between them. The CDR3 nucleotides read TGTGCCAGCAGTTTATTAAGCGGGACCCAGTACTTC. Translation gives CASSLLSGTQYF. The full variable domain, its missing parts supplied by reference TRBV28 and TRBJ2-5, is DVKVTQSSRYLVKRTGEKVFLECVQDMDHENMFWYRQDPGLGLRLIYFSYDVKMKEKGDIPEGYSVSREKKERFSLILESASTNQTSMYLCASSLLSGTQYFGPGTRLLVL.

The V call is TRBV5-1, the J call TRBJ2-1, with 7 bases lining up with TRBD2. Per the germline V gene, CDR1 is SGHRS and CDR2 is YFSETQ. The V segment lost 4 bases and the J segment 6 bases; nucleotides outside the gene matches: 7. This CDR3 is built from 14 residues. CDR3 nucleotide sequence: TGCGCCAGCAGCCCCCGAGCGGGGCCCAATGAGCAGTTCTTC. Translating it yields CASSPRAGPNEQFF.

CDR3 sequence (DNA): TGTGCCAGTAGTCACCCTCCCTGGGAGGGCCCCGGGGAGCTGTTTTTT. This sequence encodes CASSHPPWEGPGELFF. The genes are TRBV19 and TRBJ2-2; 7 bases map to TRBD2. The junction had 12 bases not matched to a gene; V was cut back by 5 bases and J by 6 bases. From germline, CDR1 is LNHDA and CDR2 SQIVND (reference sequence). The CDR3 is 16 amino acids.

In this sample, this clonotype turned up a few times. J is TRBJ1-2 and V is TRBV28; 10 nucleotides align to TRBD1. V dropped 6 bases and J dropped 6; count of bases not matched to a gene: 7. The CDR3 contains 14 residues. The V gene's germline CDR1 is MDHEN and CDR2 SYDVKM. In DNA, the CDR3 is TGTGCCAGCAGCCTGACAGGGGGCCTGAATGGCTACACCTTC. Translated, it gives CASSLTGGLNGYTF.

Concerning this clonotype itself: This sequence may be a read error, since a much larger clone differs from it by one base. The chain joins TRBV12-3 or TRBV12-4 to TRBJ2-1, with 7 bases that match TRBD2. This CDR3 has 16 residues. The DNA of the CDR3 is TGTGCCAGCAGTTTGGCCGGGGGGAGCTCCTACAATGAGCAGTTATTC. This translates into CASSLAGGSSYNEQLF.

The chain carries TRBV10-2 and TRBJ2-3, with D possibly TRBD2 on 6 matching bases. The germline CDR1 and CDR2 sequences are WSHSY and SAAADI. The V end was cut by 2 bases, the J end by 0 bases, with 9 bases between. The CDR3 sequence is 15 residues long. The CDR3 is CASSEAGRSTDTQYF. In nucleotides, the CDR3 is TGCGCCAGCAGTGAGGCGGGGAGGAGCACAGATACGCAGTATTTT.

V gene TRBV28 combines with J gene TRBJ2-1; unclear D gene. The V and J ends lost 5 bases and 8 bases respectively, with 10 bases between them. The CDR3 length is 12 residues. Germline V CDR1 and CDR2: MDHEN, SYDVKM. The CDR3 loop is CASSPRKDEQFF. Here the CDR3 DNA reads TGTGCCAGCAGTCCACGGAAGGATGAGCAGTTCTTC.

This clonotype was counted many times. The chain is built from TRBV6-1 and TRBJ1-6; tentatively, D is TRBD1 (5 bases). CDR1 MNHNS and CDR2 SASEGT come from the germline V gene. The CDR3 is 15 amino acids. The ends were cut back, 2 bases at V and 7 bases at J, with 12 bases in the middle. In DNA form, the CDR3 reads TGTGCCAGCAGTGAAACGGACGGGGGGAATTCACCCCTCCACTTT. It yields the protein CASSETDGGNSPLHF.

This clonotype has just a few counts. The chain links TRBV18 to TRBJ2-6, with D possibly called TRBD1 or TRBD2 (5 bases each). Germline V gene sequence: CDR1 KGHSH, CDR2 LQKENI. The V end lost 0 bases, the J end lost 3 bases, and 24 bases lay between the germline ends. CDR3 length equals 21 residues. CDR3 region: CASSPPPLGTADSFGANVLTF. CDR3 DNA sequence: TGTGCCAGCTCACCACCGCCCTTAGGGACGGCCGACAGTTTTGGGGCCAACGTCCTGACTTTC.